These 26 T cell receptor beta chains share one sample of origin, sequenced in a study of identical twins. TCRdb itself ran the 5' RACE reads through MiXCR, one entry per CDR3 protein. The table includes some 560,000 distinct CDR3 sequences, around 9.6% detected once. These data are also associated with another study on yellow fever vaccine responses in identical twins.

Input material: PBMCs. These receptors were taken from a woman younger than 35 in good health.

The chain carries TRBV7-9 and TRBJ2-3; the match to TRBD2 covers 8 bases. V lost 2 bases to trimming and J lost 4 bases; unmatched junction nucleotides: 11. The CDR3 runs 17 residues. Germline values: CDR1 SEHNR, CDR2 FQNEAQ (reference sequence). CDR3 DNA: TGTGCCAGCAGCTTACGGCAGCGGGAGCTCGTAGCAGATACGCAGTATTTT. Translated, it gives CASSLRQRELVADTQYF.

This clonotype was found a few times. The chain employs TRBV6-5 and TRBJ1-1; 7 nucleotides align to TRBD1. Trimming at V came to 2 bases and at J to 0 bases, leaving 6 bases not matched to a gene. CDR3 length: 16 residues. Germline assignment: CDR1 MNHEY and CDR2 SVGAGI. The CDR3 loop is CASSYVQGGMNTEAFF. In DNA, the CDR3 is TGTGCCAGCAGTTACGTTCAGGGGGGGATGAACACTGAAGCTTTCTTT.

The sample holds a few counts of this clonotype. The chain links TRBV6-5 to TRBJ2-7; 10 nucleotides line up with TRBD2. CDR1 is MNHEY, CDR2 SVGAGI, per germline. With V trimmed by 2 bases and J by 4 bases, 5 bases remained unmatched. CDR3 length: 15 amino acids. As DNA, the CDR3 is TGTGCCAGCAGTTACCTACTAGCGGGGAAGTACGAGCAGTACTTC. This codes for CASSYLLAGKYEQYF.

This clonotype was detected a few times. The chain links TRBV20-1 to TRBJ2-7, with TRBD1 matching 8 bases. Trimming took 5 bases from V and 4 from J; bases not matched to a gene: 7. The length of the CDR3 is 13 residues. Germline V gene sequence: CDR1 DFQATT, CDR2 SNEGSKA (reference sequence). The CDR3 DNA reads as TGCAGTGCTCCCGGGACAGGTGTTTACGAGCAGTACTTC. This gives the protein CSAPGTGVYEQYF.

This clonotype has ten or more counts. The DNA of the CDR3 is TGTGCCAGCAGAGTACCAGGTCCCACTGAAGCTTTCTTT. As protein: CASRVPGPTEAFF. The genes are TRBV12-3 or TRBV12-4 and TRBJ1-1; D is unclear. The ends were cut back, 6 bases at V and 4 bases at J, with 12 bases in the middle. The CDR3 has 13 amino acids.

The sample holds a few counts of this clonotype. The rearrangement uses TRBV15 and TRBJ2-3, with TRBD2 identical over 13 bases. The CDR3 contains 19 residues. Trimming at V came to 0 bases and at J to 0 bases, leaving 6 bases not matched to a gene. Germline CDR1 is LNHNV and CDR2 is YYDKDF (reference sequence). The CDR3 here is CATSRDLGLAGWSTDTQYF. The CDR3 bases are TGTGCCACCAGCAGAGATCTGGGACTAGCGGGATGGAGCACAGATACGCAGTATTTT.

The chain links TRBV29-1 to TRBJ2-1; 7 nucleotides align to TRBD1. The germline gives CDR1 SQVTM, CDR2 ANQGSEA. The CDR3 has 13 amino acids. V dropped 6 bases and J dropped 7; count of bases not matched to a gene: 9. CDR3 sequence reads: CSVRADRVNEQFF. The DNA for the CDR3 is TGCAGCGTGAGAGCTGACAGGGTAAATGAGCAGTTCTTC.

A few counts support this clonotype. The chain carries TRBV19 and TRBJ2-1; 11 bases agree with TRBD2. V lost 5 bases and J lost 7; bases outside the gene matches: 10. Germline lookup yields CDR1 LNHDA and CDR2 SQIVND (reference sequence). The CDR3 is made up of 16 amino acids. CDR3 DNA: TGTGCCAGTAGTTCCCCGGGACTAGCGGCAGGGAATGAGCAGTTCTTC. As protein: CASSSPGLAAGNEQFF.

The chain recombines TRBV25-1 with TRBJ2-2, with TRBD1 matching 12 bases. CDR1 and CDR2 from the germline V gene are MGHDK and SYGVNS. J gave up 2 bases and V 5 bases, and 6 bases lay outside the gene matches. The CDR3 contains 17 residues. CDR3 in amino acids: CASSPSGTGGNTGELFF. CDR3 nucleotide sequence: TGTGCCAGCAGTCCCTCCGGGACAGGGGGCAACACCGGGGAGCTGTTTTTT.

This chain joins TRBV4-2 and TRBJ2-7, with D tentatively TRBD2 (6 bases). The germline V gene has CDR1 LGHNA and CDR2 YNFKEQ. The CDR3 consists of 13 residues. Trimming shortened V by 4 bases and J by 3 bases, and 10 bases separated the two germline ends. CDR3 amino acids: CASSPGEDYEQYF. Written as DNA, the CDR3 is TGTGCCAGCAGCCCGGGGGAGGACTACGAGCAGTACTTC.

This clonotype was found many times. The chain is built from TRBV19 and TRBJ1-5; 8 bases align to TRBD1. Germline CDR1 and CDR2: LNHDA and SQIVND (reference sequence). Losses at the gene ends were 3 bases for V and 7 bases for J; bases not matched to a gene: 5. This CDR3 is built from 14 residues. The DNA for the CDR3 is TGTGCCAGTAGTATCTCAGGGGGCAGGCAGCCCCAGCATTTT. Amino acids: CASSISGGRQPQHF.

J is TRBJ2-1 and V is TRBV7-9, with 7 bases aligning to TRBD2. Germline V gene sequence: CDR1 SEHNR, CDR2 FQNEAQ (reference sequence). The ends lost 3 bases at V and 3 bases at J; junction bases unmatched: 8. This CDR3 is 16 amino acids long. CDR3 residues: CASSFHAGVDYNEQFF. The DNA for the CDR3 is TGTGCCAGCAGCTTCCACGCGGGAGTCGACTACAATGAGCAGTTCTTC.

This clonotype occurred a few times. This CDR3 is CASSSPGRAAYEQYF. CDR3 coding DNA: TGTGCCAGCAGTTCGCCCGGGAGAGCCGCCTACGAGCAGTACTTC. The chain carries TRBV28 and TRBJ2-7; D is perhaps TRBD2 (6 bases). This CDR3 contains 15 residues. V was cut by 4 bases and J by 2 bases, with 15 bases left in between. CDR1 and CDR2 (germline): MDHEN, SYDVKM.

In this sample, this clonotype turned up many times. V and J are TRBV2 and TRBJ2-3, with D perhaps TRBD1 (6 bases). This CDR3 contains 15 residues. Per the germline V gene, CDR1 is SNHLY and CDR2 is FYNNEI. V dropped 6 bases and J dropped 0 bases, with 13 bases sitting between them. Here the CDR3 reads CASRERTVSTDTQYF. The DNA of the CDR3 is TGTGCCAGCAGAGAAAGGACAGTAAGCACAGATACGCAGTATTTT.

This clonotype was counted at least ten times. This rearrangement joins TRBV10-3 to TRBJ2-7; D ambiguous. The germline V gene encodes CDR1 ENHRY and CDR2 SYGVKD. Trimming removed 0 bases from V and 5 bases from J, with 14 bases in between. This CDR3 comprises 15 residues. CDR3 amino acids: CAISESLQMANEQYF. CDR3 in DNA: TGTGCCATCAGTGAGTCGTTACAGATGGCAAACGAGCAGTACTTC.

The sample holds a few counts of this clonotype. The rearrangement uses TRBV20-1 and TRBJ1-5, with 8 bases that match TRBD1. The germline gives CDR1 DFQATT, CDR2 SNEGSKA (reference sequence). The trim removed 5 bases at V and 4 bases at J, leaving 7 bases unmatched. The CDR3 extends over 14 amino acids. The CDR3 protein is CSAPTGGVNQPQHF. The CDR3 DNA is TGCAGTGCTCCTACAGGGGGTGTAAATCAGCCCCAGCATTTT.

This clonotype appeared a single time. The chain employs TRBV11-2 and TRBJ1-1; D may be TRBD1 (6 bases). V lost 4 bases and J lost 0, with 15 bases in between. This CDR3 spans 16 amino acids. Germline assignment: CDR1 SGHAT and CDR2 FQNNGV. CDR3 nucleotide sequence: TGTGCCAGCAGCTCAACCGCCGGGACACTGAACACTGAAGCTTTCTTT. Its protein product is CASSSTAGTLNTEAFF.

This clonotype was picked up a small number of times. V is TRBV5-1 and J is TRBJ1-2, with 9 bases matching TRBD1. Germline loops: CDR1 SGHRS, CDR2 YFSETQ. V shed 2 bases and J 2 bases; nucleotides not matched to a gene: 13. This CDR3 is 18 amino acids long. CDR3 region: CASSFGPRQGEGNYGYTF. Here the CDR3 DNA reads TGCGCCAGCAGCTTTGGGCCCAGACAGGGGGAAGGAAACTATGGCTACACCTTC.

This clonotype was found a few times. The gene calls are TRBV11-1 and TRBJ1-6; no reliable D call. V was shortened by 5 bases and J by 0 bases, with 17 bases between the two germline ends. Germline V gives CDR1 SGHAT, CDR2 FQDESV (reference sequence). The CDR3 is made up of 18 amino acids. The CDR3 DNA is TGTGCCAGCAGCGAGACGGACCCATCGAGCTCCTATAATTCACCCCTCCACTTT. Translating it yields CASSETDPSSSYNSPLHF.

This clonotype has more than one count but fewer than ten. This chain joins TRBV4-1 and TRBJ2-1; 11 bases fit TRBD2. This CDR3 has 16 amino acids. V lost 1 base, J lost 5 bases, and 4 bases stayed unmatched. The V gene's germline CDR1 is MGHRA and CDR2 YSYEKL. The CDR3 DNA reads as TGCGCCAGCAGCCAAGTAGCACTAGCGGGAGACAATGAGCAGTTCTTC. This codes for CASSQVALAGDNEQFF.

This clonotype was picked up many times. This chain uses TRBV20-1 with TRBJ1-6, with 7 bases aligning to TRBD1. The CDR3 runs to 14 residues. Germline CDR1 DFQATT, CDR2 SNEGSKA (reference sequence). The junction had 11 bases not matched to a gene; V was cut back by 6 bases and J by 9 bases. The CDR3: CSARWQGGISPLHF. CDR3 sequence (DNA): TGCAGTGCGAGGTGGCAGGGGGGGATTTCACCCCTCCACTTT.

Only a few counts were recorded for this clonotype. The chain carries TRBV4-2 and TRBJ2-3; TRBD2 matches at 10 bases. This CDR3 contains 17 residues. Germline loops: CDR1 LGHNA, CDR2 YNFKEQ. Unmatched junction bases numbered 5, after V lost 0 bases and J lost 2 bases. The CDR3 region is CASSQDPSGGSTDTQYF. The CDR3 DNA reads TGTGCCAGCAGCCAAGATCCTAGCGGGGGATCCACAGATACGCAGTATTTT.

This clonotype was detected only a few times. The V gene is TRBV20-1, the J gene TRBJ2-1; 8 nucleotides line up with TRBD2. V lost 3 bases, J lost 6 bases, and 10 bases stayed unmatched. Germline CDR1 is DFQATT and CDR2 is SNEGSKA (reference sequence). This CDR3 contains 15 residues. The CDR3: CSASSGSGTPNEQFF. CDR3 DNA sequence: TGCAGTGCTAGCTCGGGTAGCGGGACCCCCAATGAGCAGTTCTTC.

The CDR3 coding sequence is TGTGCCAGCAGCCAACTTTGGGAAACCCAAGAGACCCAGTACTTC. Translated, it gives CASSQLWETQETQYF. This rearrangement joins TRBV4-2 to TRBJ2-5; D is ambiguous. The CDR3 totals 15 residues. Looked up from germline, CDR1 is LGHNA and CDR2 is YNFKEQ. With 2 bases removed from V and 1 base from J, the gap between germline ends came to 11 bases.

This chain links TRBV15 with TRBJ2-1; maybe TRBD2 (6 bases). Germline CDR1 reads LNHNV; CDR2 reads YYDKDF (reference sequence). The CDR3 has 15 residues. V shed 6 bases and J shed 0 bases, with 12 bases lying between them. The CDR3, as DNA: TGTGCCACCAGACCAGGGCGGGGCTCCTACAATGAGCAGTTCTTC. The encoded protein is CATRPGRGSYNEQFF.

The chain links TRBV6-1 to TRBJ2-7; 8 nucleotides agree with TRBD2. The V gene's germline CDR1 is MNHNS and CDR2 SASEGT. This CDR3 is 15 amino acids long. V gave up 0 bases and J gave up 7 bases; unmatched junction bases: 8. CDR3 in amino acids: CASSEATAGGWEQYF. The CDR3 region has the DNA TGTGCCAGCAGTGAAGCGACGGCGGGGGGCTGGGAGCAGTACTTC.